The 8 T cell receptor beta chains in this list originate from one sample, sequenced in a study of vaccination effects on CD4 cells after COVID-19. Which antigens these TCRs recognize remains unknown. Clones were sequenced by immunoSEQ multiplex PCR, and TCRdb holds only the in-frame ones, with some missing. The sample consists of around 49,000 clones, roughly 72% of them appearing once. It was after 10 days of culture that CD4+ T cells were isolated. Two-dose vaccination with either BNT162b2 or mRNA-1273 was given to the participants. Sequenced here: CD4+ T cells from PBMCs cultured without peptide, sampled after COVID-19 vaccination. The receptor set was obtained from a human donor who received a COVID-19 vaccine.

The chain couples TRBV18 to TRBJ1-1, with D hard to call. Germline V gene lookup returns CDR1 KGHSH and CDR2 LQKENI. V gave up 6 bases and J gave up 1 base, with 12 bases separating them. This CDR3 comprises 14 residues. The CDR3 DNA is TGTGCCAGCTCCGTAGACACTCAGAACACTGAAGCTTTCTTT. Translating gives CASSVDTQNTEAFF.

This clone has only a few counts. The rearrangement uses TRBV6-1 and TRBJ1-4; no definite D call. V was clipped by 2 bases and J by 9 bases, with 16 bases between them. CDR3 size: 15 residues. Germline V gives CDR1 MNHNS, CDR2 SASEGT. The CDR3 region has the DNA TGTGCCAGCAGTGAATTCGGACCTCTCAGACAAAAACTGTTTTTT. It codes for CASSEFGPLRQKLFF.

The chain employs TRBV7-9 and TRBJ1-2; 7 bases line up with TRBD1. V was pared by 4 bases and J by 4 bases, with 9 bases of the junction left unmatched. In germline, CDR1 is SEHNR, CDR2 FQNEAQ (reference sequence). The CDR3 extends over 15 amino acids. CDR3 sequence: CASSSWDRTAYGYTF. The DNA of the CDR3 is TGTGCCAGCAGCTCATGGGACAGAACAGCCTATGGCTACACCTTC.

This chain uses TRBV2 with TRBJ2-3; D is possibly TRBD1 (5 bases). CDR3 length: 14 amino acids. The V and J ends lost 8 bases and 4 bases respectively, with 16 bases between them. Germline CDR1 SNHLY, CDR2 FYNNEI. The CDR3 DNA reads as TGTGCCAGCCCTAGGGGCAACGAGGCAGATACGCAGTATTTT. It translates to CASPRGNEADTQYF.

The chain links TRBV27 to TRBJ1-5, with D unresolved. The V gene's germline CDR1 is MNHEY and CDR2 SMNVEV (reference sequence). The V gene lost 5 bases and the J gene lost 7 bases, with 12 bases spanning the gap. The CDR3 covers 13 residues. In DNA form, the CDR3 reads TGTGCCAGCAGTCCCCCAGGTAAACAGCCCCAGCATTTT. Residues: CASSPPGKQPQHF.

The rearrangement joins TRBV11-1 to TRBJ2-7, with 7 positions matching TRBD1. The ends lost 4 bases at V and 3 bases at J; junction bases unmatched: 3. Germline V gives CDR1 SGHAT, CDR2 FQDESV (reference sequence). CDR3 length: 13 residues. DNA of the CDR3: TGTGCCAGCAGCTCTGCAGGGGGCTACGAGCAGTACTTC. Translation: CASSSAGGYEQYF.

The rearrangement uses TRBV14 and TRBJ2-3; 8 bases fit TRBD2. J gave up 2 bases and V 3 bases, and 4 bases lay outside the gene matches. The CDR3 is made up of 15 amino acids. Germline V gene lookup returns CDR1 SGHDN and CDR2 FVKESK. CDR3 protein: CASSHAGRATDTQYF. CDR3 nucleotide sequence: TGTGCCAGCAGCCACGCCGGGAGGGCCACAGATACGCAGTATTTT.

The J gene is TRBJ2-7, the V gene TRBV4-1; TRBD2 is a possible D gene (6 bases). Germline loops: CDR1 MGHRA, CDR2 YSYEKL. The V end lost 4 bases, the J end lost 6 bases, and 16 bases lay between the germline ends. The CDR3 runs 14 residues. The CDR3 coding sequence is TGCGCCAGCAGCCGGGGGACTTCTCTCGTCGAGCAGTACTTC. Translating gives CASSRGTSLVEQYF.